A selection of T cell receptor beta chains follows, all from one sample in a study of post-analysis software for immune sequencing data. TCRdb called the PCR reads again in MiXCR, with one record for every CDR3 protein. The table includes 400,000 to 500,000 distinct CDR3 sequences, 30% to 40% detected once. The sample comprised blood. These receptors were taken from a girl aged 2-9 years with multiple sclerosis. The CDR3 runs from the conserved cysteine through the conserved F or W. A D gene is named only where the DNA matches it firmly. Part of the rows lack a size; the others show once, few, many or a class for expanded clones.

v_gene	j_gene	d_gene	abundance	CDR3nt	CDR3aa
TRBV10-3	TRBJ1-2	.	few	TGTGCCATCAGTGAAAACGGGTCCTATGGCTACACCTTC	CAISENGSYGYTF
TRBV20-1	TRBJ2-7	TRBD2	once	TGCAGTGCTGGAATAGCGAGGCTAGCGGGAGCCTACGAGCAGTACTTC	CSAGIARLAGAYEQYF
TRBV28	TRBJ2-3	TRBD1	.	TGTGCCAGCAGTTCAGGGGACAGGGCAGATACGCAGTATTTT	CASSSGDRADTQYF
TRBV20-1	TRBJ2-1	TRBD2	.	TGCAGTGCCCACCGACTAGCGGGGGGTGAGTTCTTC	CSAHRLAGGEFF
TRBV6-5	TRBJ2-3	.	few	TGTGCCAGCAGTTACTCGAGGTACACAGATACGCAGTATTTT	CASSYSRYTDTQYF
TRBV7-2	TRBJ2-1	TRBD2	.	TGTGCCTCCCAGCGGGGGGGATCCGATTCAAATGAGCAGTTCTTC	CASQRGGSDSNEQFF
TRBV7-3	TRBJ1-4	.	.	TGTGCCAGCAGCTTAATAACAACTAATGAAAAACTGTTTTTT	CASSLITTNEKLFF
TRBV7-9	TRBJ1-4	.	few	TGTGCCAGCCGCCAGGGCAGGCCAGAAAAACTGTTTTTT	CASRQGRPEKLFF
TRBV5-6	TRBJ1-2	.	.	TGTGCCAGCAGCTTGGTGGACCGAAATTATGGCTACACCTTC	CASSLVDRNYGYTF
TRBV6-2/TRBV6-3	TRBJ2-1	TRBD2	few	TGTGCCAGCGGGACTAGCAGATGGTCCTACAATGAGCAGTTCTTC	CASGTSRWSYNEQFF
TRBV29-1	TRBJ2-7	.	.	TGCAGCGTTGAAGAAGGTCAGGACGACTACGAGCAGTACTTC	CSVEEGQDDYEQYF
TRBV10-2	TRBJ2-7	.	.	TGCGCCAGCAGTGAGAGGACAACCTACGAGCAGTACTTC	CASSERTTYEQYF
TRBV6-5	TRBJ1-1	.	.	TGTGCCAGCAGCCCCTCTATGGTCACTGAAGCTTTCTTT	CASSPSMVTEAFF
TRBV29-1	TRBJ2-4	.	many	TGCAGCGTTATCATTATGGGGGATTACGCCAAAAACATTCAGTACTTC	CSVIIMGDYAKNIQYF
TRBV12-3/TRBV12-4	TRBJ1-4	TRBD1	.	TGTGCCAGCAGTTTAGCGCCGACAGGGGGTTTTGAAAAACTGTTTTTT	CASSLAPTGGFEKLFF
TRBV29-1	TRBJ2-7	.	.	TGCAGCGTCTCAAGGACCTTGGACTCCGAGCAGTACTTC	CSVSRTLDSEQYF
TRBV27	TRBJ2-7	TRBD1	few	TGTGCCAGCCGCCCTGTGGACAGGGTGGGCGCCTACGAGCAGTACTTC	CASRPVDRVGAYEQYF
TRBV18	TRBJ1-1	.	.	TGTGCCAGCTCCATCCAGCCGAGTTCTTTATCGGCTGAAGCTTTCTTT	CASSIQPSSLSAEAFF
TRBV5-5	TRBJ1-1	.	.	TGTGCCAGCAGCTTGGGAGCTGTGAACACTGAAGCTTTCTTT	CASSLGAVNTEAFF
TRBV6-5	TRBJ1-2	.	.	TGTGCCAGCAGTTACTCAATATATACTAACTATGGCTACACCTTC	CASSYSIYTNYGYTF
TRBV5-1	TRBJ1-2	TRBD1	.	TGCGCCAGCAGTTTATCACAGGGGCGTCCTAACTATGGCTACACCTTC	CASSLSQGRPNYGYTF
TRBV7-9	TRBJ2-7	.	few	TGTGCCAGCAGTCGTACAATCAGACCGATGTACGAGCAGTACTTC	CASSRTIRPMYEQYF
TRBV7-6	TRBJ2-5	.	.	TGTGCCAGCAGCTCTTCCGGGACGGGGCGTTGGAATGAGCAGTACTTC	CASSSSGTGRWNEQYF
TRBV7-2	TRBJ2-7	TRBD2	.	TGTGCCAGCAGCTTGGGACTAGCGGGATGGTCGTCCTACGAGCAGTACTTC	CASSLGLAGWSSYEQYF
TRBV29-1	TRBJ2-3	TRBD1	once	TGCAGCGGAGAGGGGGCCCGGGGAGACTTTCCAGATACGCAGTATTTT	CSGEGARGDFPDTQYF
TRBV18	TRBJ1-4	TRBD1	.	TGTGCCAGCTCACCGCTCGGGTTCCTTCCCCCTTACAGGGGGCGGACGGAAAAACTGTTTTTT	CASSPLGFLPPYRGRTEKLFF
TRBV20-1	TRBJ2-7	.	.	TGCAGTGCTAGAGATGGGGGTTTCTACGAGCAGTACTTC	CSARDGGFYEQYF
TRBV7-9	TRBJ1-2	.	.	TGTGCCAGCAGCTTAGATGAAAAGCAGTATCTTGAGGGCTACACCTTC	CASSLDEKQYLEGYTF
TRBV14	TRBJ2-7	TRBD1	.	TGTGCCAGCAGCCAAGATGGAAGACAGGGCATCTACGAGCAGTACTTC	CASSQDGRQGIYEQYF
TRBV28	TRBJ1-6	.	.	TGTGCCAGCGAGTTATCAGGGCGGTCACCCCTCCACTTT	CASELSGRSPLHF
TRBV5-6	TRBJ2-1	.	.	TGTGCCAGCAGCCCACTGCGGCCCAATGAGCAGTTCTTC	CASSPLRPNEQFF
TRBV6-5	TRBJ2-3	TRBD1	.	TGTGCCAGCAGTTCCGGACAGGGGGATTGGGCAGATACGCAGTATTTT	CASSSGQGDWADTQYF
TRBV3-1	TRBJ2-7	.	.	TGTGCCAGCAGCCAAGAGTGGCAGGTTTCCGCCTACGAGCAGTACTTC	CASSQEWQVSAYEQYF
TRBV9	TRBJ2-1	.	few	TGTGCCAGCAGCGTAGGCTCCCGCTTTGAGCAGTTCTTC	CASSVGSRFEQFF
TRBV4-1	TRBJ2-1	.	.	TGCGCCAGCAGCCTACGGCCCAGCGTGGAATACAATGAGCAGTTCTTC	CASSLRPSVEYNEQFF
TRBV10-3	TRBJ1-1	.	.	TGTGCCATCAGTGAGTCAGAGGGGATCACTGAAGCTTTCTTT	CAISESEGITEAFF
TRBV7-2	TRBJ2-7	.	.	TGTGCCAGCAGCTTAGGACCCGGTGAAGAGCAGTACTTC	CASSLGPGEEQYF
TRBV7-8	TRBJ2-1	.	.	TGTGCCAGCAGCGTGGGGGGGGCGGGGGCAAATGAGCAGTTCTTC	CASSVGGAGANEQFF
TRBV6-1	TRBJ2-1	.	few	TGTGCCAGCAGTGAACTCGGGTTCTCCTACAATGAGCAGTTCTTC	CASSELGFSYNEQFF
TRBV28	TRBJ2-7	TRBD1	.	TGTGCCAGCAGTCGACAGGGTTCCCCAGTTTACGAGCAGTACTTC	CASSRQGSPVYEQYF
TRBV6-1	TRBJ2-7	.	few	TGTGCCAGCAGTGAAATGAGGAGGGCCTCCTACGAGCAGTACTTC	CASSEMRRASYEQYF
TRBV20-1	TRBJ1-5	TRBD1	.	TGCAGTGCCGGACAGGGGGCGGATCAGCCCCAGCATTTT	CSAGQGADQPQHF
TRBV7-7	TRBJ2-1	TRBD2	few	TGTGCCAGCAGCTTAATAGCGGGGGGGCCCGGTGGTGAGCAGTTCTTC	CASSLIAGGPGGEQFF
TRBV18	TRBJ2-1	.	few	TGTGCCAGCTCACCAGTCGGGGTTAGCGATGAGCAGTTCTTC	CASSPVGVSDEQFF
TRBV19	TRBJ1-1	TRBD1	once	TGTGCCAGTAGTATAGGAAGGGACAGTGGTAATGAAGCTTTCTTT	CASSIGRDSGNEAFF
TRBV19	TRBJ2-6	.	.	TGTGCCAGTAGAAGCCGGGACGGAATCTCTGGGGCCAACGTCCTGACTTTC	CASRSRDGISGANVLTF
TRBV5-1	TRBJ2-5	.	.	TGCGCCAGCACCGAAGAAGGTCCAGAGACCCAGTACTTC	CASTEEGPETQYF